A single sample gave rise to the 28 T cell receptor beta chains below, sequenced in a study of blood T cell repertoires in COVID-19. Some clones are missing from TCRdb's copy, which holds only in-frame ones; the method was immunoSEQ multiplex PCR. The sample lists more than 55,000 clones, approximately 90% seen once, with 15% to 20% in the top ten. The sequencing input was peripheral blood. Source of these receptors: a woman aged 55-70 years with COVID-19, enrolled during active disease.

The chain recombines TRBV2 with TRBJ1-5; 7 bases agree with TRBD1. There are 14 residues in the CDR3. The junction had 8 bases not matched to a gene; V was cut back by 7 bases and J by 5 bases. Germline CDR1 is SNHLY and CDR2 is FYNNEI. DNA of the CDR3: TGTGCCAGCACCGGTGGAGGGGGCGATCAGCCCCAGCATTTT. Protein product: CASTGGGGDQPQHF.

The CDR3 loop reads CASYRNTGELFF. DNA for the CDR3: TGCGCCAGCTATAGGAACACCGGGGAGCTGTTTTTT. The chain uses TRBV10-2 and TRBJ2-2; D is uncertain. Trimming removed 8 bases from V and 1 base from J, with 5 bases in between. Germline V gene data show CDR1 as WSHSY and CDR2 as SAAADI. The CDR3 has 12 amino acids.

J is TRBJ2-3 and V is TRBV5-1; D is unclear. Trimming left V 4 bases short and J 0 bases short, with 12 bases between. The CDR3 has 15 amino acids. Germline values: CDR1 SGHRS, CDR2 YFSETQ. CDR3: CASSPLAASTDTQYF. The CDR3 DNA reads TGCGCCAGCAGCCCCTTAGCAGCTAGCACAGATACGCAGTATTTT.

This clone was counted a single time. This chain links TRBV2 with TRBJ1-5; TRBD1 matches at 9 bases. V shed 0 bases, J shed 10 bases, and the junction held 7 bases outside the gene matches. There are 15 residues in the CDR3. Germline CDR1 and CDR2: SNHLY and FYNNEI. CDR3 sequence reads: CASSEALGTGSPQHF. The CDR3 DNA reads as TGTGCCAGCAGTGAAGCGCTTGGGACAGGGAGCCCCCAGCATTTT.

This chain uses TRBV15 with TRBJ1-5; D ambiguous. CDR3 size: 15 residues. The V gene's germline CDR1 is LNHNV and CDR2 YYDKDF (reference sequence). V was shortened by 3 bases and J by 2 bases, with 11 bases between the two germline ends. The DNA for the CDR3 is TGTGCCACCAGCAGCACGGGAATACGCAATCAGCCCCAGCATTTT. This sequence encodes CATSSTGIRNQPQHF. The full variable domain, in which reference TRBV15 and TRBJ1-5 provide the parts outside the CDR3, is DAMVIQNPRYQVTQFGKPVTLSCSQTLNHNVMYWYQQKSSQAPKLLFHYYDKDFNNEADTPDNFQSRRPNTSFCFLDIRSPGLGDTAMYLCATSSTGIRNQPQHFGDGTRLSIL.

The rearrangement uses TRBV5-3 and TRBJ2-1; 8 nucleotides line up with TRBD2. TRBV5-3 is an ORF; its function is uncertain. This CDR3 spans 17 amino acids. Unmatched junction bases numbered 11, after V lost 4 bases and J lost 2 bases. CDR3 sequence: CARSLASSGRTYNEQFF. The DNA of the CDR3 is TGTGCCAGAAGCCTCGCTTCGAGCGGGAGAACCTACAATGAGCAGTTCTTC.

The CDR3 loop is CATSDPLTGGPYNEQFF. CDR3 coding DNA: TGTGCCACCAGTGACCCCCTTACAGGGGGCCCCTACAATGAGCAGTTCTTC. The V call is TRBV24-1, the J call TRBJ2-1; TRBD1 matches 9 bases. The V segment lost 4 bases and the J segment 2 bases; nucleotides outside the gene matches: 8. The germline V gene has CDR1 KGHDR and CDR2 SFDVKD. CDR3 length: 17 amino acids.

The genes are TRBV3-1 (or the pseudogene TRBV3-2) and TRBJ2-7; no clear D. Trimming removed 0 bases at V and 2 bases at J, with 8 bases between. Germline-derived CDR1 and CDR2 are LGHDT and YNNKEL (reference sequence). The CDR3 totals 14 residues. Here the CDR3 DNA reads TGTGCCAGCAGCCAAGATTATGGAGCCTACGAGCAGTACTTC. Translation: CASSQDYGAYEQYF.

The V gene is TRBV18, the J gene TRBJ1-5, with D hard to call. V lost 5 bases, J lost 0 bases, and 5 bases lay in between. The CDR3 has 13 residues. CDR1 and CDR2 from the germline V gene are KGHSH and LQKENI. The CDR3 region has the DNA TGTGCCAGCTCATCAGATAGCAATCAGCCCCAGCATTTT. It translates to CASSSDSNQPQHF.

This rearrangement joins TRBV27 to TRBJ1-2; D may be TRBD1 (6 bases). The V end was cut by 3 bases, the J end by 8 bases, with 13 bases between. The CDR3 totals 13 residues. Germline CDR1 is MNHEY and CDR2 is SMNVEV (reference sequence). The CDR3 coding sequence is TGTGCCAGCAGTTTCGGGACATCCCTGGGCTACACCTTC. Protein sequence: CASSFGTSLGYTF.

The V and J genes are TRBV6-2 or TRBV6-3 and TRBJ1-1; 7 positions agree with TRBD1. The germline V gene encodes CDR1 MNHEY and CDR2 SVGEGT. This CDR3 is built from 15 residues. Trimming took 6 bases from V and 5 from J; bases not matched to a gene: 12. CDR3 sequence reads: CASSTHAGGRTEAFF. CDR3 in DNA: TGTGCCAGCAGCACACACGCAGGGGGAAGGACTGAAGCTTTCTTT.

The V and J genes are TRBV5-6 and TRBJ2-7; tentative D call: TRBD1 (6 bases). This CDR3 has 14 amino acids. Germline lookup yields CDR1 SGHDT and CDR2 YYEEEE. Trimming stripped 4 bases from V and 7 bases from J, with 18 bases between. CDR3 in amino acids: CASSPGPGQLEQYF. In DNA form, the CDR3 reads TGTGCCAGCAGCCCGGGCCCGGGACAACTAGAGCAGTACTTC.

The CDR3 sequence is CASSPTPTGHANGNEKLFF. The DNA of the CDR3 is TGTGCCAGCTCGCCAACTCCGACAGGCCACGCGAACGGTAATGAAAAACTGTTTTTT. This chain uses TRBV18 with TRBJ1-4; perhaps TRBD1 as D (6 bases). In germline, CDR1 is KGHSH, CDR2 LQKENI. V was cut by 6 bases and J by 4 bases, with 27 bases left in between. This CDR3 is 19 amino acids long.

This clone was picked up one time. CDR3 amino acids: CASNPSGRAGVGFEQFF. CDR3 coding DNA: TGTGCCAGCAACCCTAGCGGGAGGGCCGGCGTAGGCTTTGAGCAGTTCTTC. V gene TRBV9 combines with J gene TRBJ2-1; 12 bases agree with TRBD2. With V trimmed by 6 bases and J by 9 bases, 16 bases remained unmatched. Germline CDR1 SGDLS, CDR2 YYNGEE. The length of the CDR3 is 17 residues.

The CDR3 reads CASSLGRDRGSGNTIYF. In nucleotides, the CDR3 is TGCGCCAGCAGCTTGGGTCGGGACAGGGGGTCTGGAAACACCATATATTTT. The rearrangement links TRBV5-1 to TRBJ1-3; 11 bases are shared with TRBD1. CDR1 is SGHRS, CDR2 YFSETQ, per germline. CDR3 size: 17 residues. Trimming cost V 0 bases and J 1 base; bases outside gene matches: 3.

The chain couples TRBV27 to TRBJ1-5; D is possibly TRBD1 (5 bases). The CDR3 spans 15 residues. V was pared by 8 bases and J by 0 bases, with 14 bases between. Germline V gene lookup returns CDR1 MNHEY and CDR2 SMNVEV (reference sequence). The CDR3: CASQLGGYSNQPQHF. The CDR3 DNA sequence: TGTGCCAGCCAGTTGGGGGGGTATAGCAATCAGCCCCAGCATTTT.

V usage is TRBV28 and J usage is TRBJ1-4; 7 positions agree with TRBD1. The CDR3 spans 13 residues. Germline CDR1 reads MDHEN; CDR2 reads SYDVKM. V lost 10 bases to trimming and J lost 8 bases; unmatched junction nucleotides: 10. CDR3 region: CATKDRSGEKLFF. The DNA for the CDR3 is TGTGCCACTAAGGACAGGTCTGGGGAAAAACTGTTTTTT.

This chain joins TRBV19 and TRBJ2-6, with no clear D. Trimming removed 9 bases at V and 2 bases at J, with 5 bases between. The germline V gene encodes CDR1 LNHDA and CDR2 SQIVND (reference sequence). The CDR3 is made up of 12 amino acids. In DNA form, the CDR3 reads TGTGCCAGCGCGGCTGGGGCCAACGTCCTGACTTTC. It codes for CASAAGANVLTF.

V gene TRBV19 combines with J gene TRBJ1-2; TRBD1 aligns across 7 bases. Germline CDR1 LNHDA, CDR2 SQIVND (reference sequence). J lost 4 bases, V lost 7 bases, and 6 bases had no gene match. The CDR3 totals 13 residues. The CDR3 sequence: CASKAGGLYGYTF. The CDR3 nucleotides read TGTGCCAGTAAGGCAGGGGGACTCTATGGCTACACCTTC. Drawing the rest from reference TRBV19 and TRBJ1-2, the complete variable domain is DGGITQSPKYLFRKEGQNVTLSCEQNLNHDAMYWYRQDPGQGLRLIYYSQIVNDFQKGDIAEGYSVSREKKESFPLTVTSAQKNPTAFYLCASKAGGLYGYTFGSGTRLTVV.

V and J are TRBV12-3 or TRBV12-4 and TRBJ2-1; tentatively, D is TRBD2 (7 bases). Trimming removed 7 bases from V and 13 bases from J, with 14 bases in between. The CDR3 consists of 11 residues. CDR3 in amino acids: CASILGGAQFF. In DNA, the CDR3 is TGTGCCAGCATCCTAGGGGGGGCTCAGTTCTTC.

This CDR3 reads CASSQDPVVAGPYNEQFF. CDR3 in DNA: TGTGCCAGCAGCCAAGATCCGGTGGTAGCGGGACCCTACAATGAGCAGTTCTTC. V usage is TRBV4-2 and J usage is TRBJ2-1; TRBD2 matches at 8 bases. From germline, CDR1 is LGHNA and CDR2 YNFKEQ. The ends lost 0 bases at V and 2 bases at J; junction bases unmatched: 9. The length of the CDR3 is 18 residues.

The genes are TRBV5-1 and TRBJ2-2; tentative D call: TRBD1 (6 bases). CDR3 length: 18 residues. In germline, CDR1 is SGHRS, CDR2 YFSETQ. V lost 1 base to trimming and J lost 0 bases, with 16 bases between them. The CDR3 region is CASSLWDLDRTNTGELFF. The CDR3 nucleotides read TGCGCCAGCAGCTTGTGGGATTTAGACAGGACGAACACCGGGGAGCTGTTTTTT.

The V call is TRBV13, the J call TRBJ1-4; 8 bases map to TRBD1. The CDR3 sequence is 16 residues long. Germline CDR1 is PRHDT and CDR2 is FYEKMQ (reference sequence). The ends lost 5 bases at V and 6 bases at J; junction bases unmatched: 11. As DNA, the CDR3 is TGTGCCAGCAGCACCTGGACAGGGTATGGGGATGAAAAACTGTTTTTT. Protein product: CASSTWTGYGDEKLFF.

The chain is built from TRBV30 and TRBJ2-7, with D possibly being TRBD2 (5 bases). The V gene lost 2 bases and the J gene lost 3 bases, with 5 bases spanning the gap. Germline-derived CDR1 and CDR2 are GTSNPN and SVGIG (reference sequence). This CDR3 comprises 11 residues. The CDR3 protein is CAWSRGYEQYF. CDR3 nucleotides: TGTGCCTGGAGTCGGGGCTACGAGCAGTACTTC.

The V and J genes are TRBV30 and TRBJ2-7; TRBD2 aligns across 14 bases. The germline V gene has CDR1 GTSNPN and CDR2 SVGIG (reference sequence). The CDR3 covers 19 residues. V lost 3 bases and J lost 3; bases outside the gene matches: 16. This chain's CDR3 is CAWRLAPGLAGVLRYEQYF. In DNA, the CDR3 is TGTGCCTGGAGGTTGGCACCGGGACTAGCGGGAGTTCTCCGCTACGAGCAGTACTTC. Full variable domain (remainder filled in from reference TRBV30 and TRBJ2-7): SQTIHQWPATLVQPVGSPLSLECTVEGTSNPNLYWYRQAAGRGLQLLFYSVGIGQISSEVPQNLSASRPQDRQFILSSKKLLLSDSGFYLCAWRLAPGLAGVLRYEQYFGPGTRLTVT.

The table lists this clone with a count of one. The CDR3 sequence is CASSFQGQGRVTEAFF. In nucleotides, the CDR3 is TGCGCCAGCAGCTTCCAGGGACAGGGAAGGGTCACTGAAGCTTTCTTT. The rearrangement joins TRBV5-1 to TRBJ1-1; 9 nucleotides agree with TRBD1. J was trimmed by 4 bases and V by 2 bases; bases with no gene match: 9. The germline V gene has CDR1 SGHRS and CDR2 YFSETQ. The CDR3 length is 16 residues.

The chain links TRBV5-1 to TRBJ2-7; perhaps TRBD2 as D (5 bases). Trimming stripped 3 bases from V and 2 bases from J, with 21 bases between. The CDR3 loop spans 17 amino acids. Germline CDR1 reads SGHRS; CDR2 reads YFSETQ. The CDR3 nucleotides are TGCGCCAGCAGCTCGCCCCTACTGGCGGGCGAGGCCTACGAGCAGTACTTC. Translation gives CASSSPLLAGEAYEQYF.

The genes are TRBV27 and TRBJ1-6; D unresolved. Germline assignment: CDR1 MNHEY and CDR2 SMNVEV (reference sequence). This CDR3 is built from 13 residues. V was clipped by 3 bases and J by 8 bases, with 8 bases between them. This CDR3 reads CASSFPGDSPLHF. The CDR3 region has the DNA TGTGCCAGCAGTTTCCCCGGGGATTCACCCCTCCACTTT.